The clone carrying this TCR beta chain was picked up many times. What it binds is unknown. Germline V gives CDR1 DFQATT, CDR2 SNEGSKA (reference sequence). The CDR3 length is 16 residues. V was pared by 1 base and J by 0 bases, with 10 bases between. This entry is derived from a study of early T cells in non-severe SARS-CoV-2 infection. Whole-study context: Bulk RNA from unsorted whole blood was sequenced; chains were unpaired. Study observations and caveats: Matching against VDJdb likely underestimated virus-specific expansions, favoring anti-spike CD8.

Unique molecular identifiers tagged individual cDNA molecules. TCRdb re-derived calls from the 5' RACE reads in MiXCR, one entry per CDR3 protein. The sample lists under 30,000 distinct CDR3 sequences, roughly 4.5% occurring once. V is TRBV20-1 and J is TRBJ2-6; TRBD1 is a possible D gene (5 bases). The sample was whole blood. The source of this sequence is an adult who was a healthcare worker with PCR-confirmed SARS-CoV-2 infection or an uninfected control (not recorded which). The CDR3 loop reads CSARAMTDSGANVLTF. Written as DNA, the CDR3 is TGCAGTGCTAGAGCCATGACAGACTCTGGGGCCAACGTCCTGACTTTC.